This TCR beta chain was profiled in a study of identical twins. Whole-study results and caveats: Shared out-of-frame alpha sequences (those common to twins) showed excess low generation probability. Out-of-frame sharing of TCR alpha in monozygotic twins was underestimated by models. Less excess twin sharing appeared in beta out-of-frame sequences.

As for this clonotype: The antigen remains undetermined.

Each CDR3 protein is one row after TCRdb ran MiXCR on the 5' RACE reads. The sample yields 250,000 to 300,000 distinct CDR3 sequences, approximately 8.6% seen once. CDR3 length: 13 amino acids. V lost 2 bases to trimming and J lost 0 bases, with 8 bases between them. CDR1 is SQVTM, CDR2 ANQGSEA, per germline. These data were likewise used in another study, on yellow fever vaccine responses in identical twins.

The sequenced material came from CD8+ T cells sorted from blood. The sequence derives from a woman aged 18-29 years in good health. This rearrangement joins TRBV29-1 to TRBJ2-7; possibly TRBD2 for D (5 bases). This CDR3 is CSVEQTNSYEQYF. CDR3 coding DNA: TGCAGCGTTGAACAGACTAACTCCTACGAGCAGTACTTC.